Shown below are 9 T cell receptor beta chains from a single sample sequenced in a study of identical twins. One entry per CDR3 protein results from TCRdb running MiXCR on the 5' RACE reads. The sample lists hundreds of thousands of distinct CDR3 sequences, approximately 6.1% occurring once. Sequenced sample: naive T cells sorted from blood. All receptors derive from a man younger than 30 in good health.

This clonotype was counted ten times or more. The chain joins TRBV21-1 to TRBJ2-7; the D call TRBD1 from the table was never checked on the DNA. TRBV21-1 is shown as a pseudogene. There are 13 residues in the CDR3. CDR3 DNA sequence: TGTGCCAGGGCCCGGGACAGGGGTTGCGAGCAGTACTTC. Encoded protein: CARARDRGCEQYF.

This clonotype was detected only a few times. The chain is built from TRBV20-1 and TRBJ2-3; D gene uncertain. The CDR3 contains 15 residues. CDR1 is DFQATT and CDR2 is SNEGSKA in the germline V gene (reference sequence). V lost 0 bases, J lost 0 bases, and 10 bases lay in between. CDR3 residues: CSAREGGSSTDTQYF. The CDR3 DNA is TGCAGTGCTAGAGAGGGCGGTTCTAGCACAGATACGCAGTATTTT.

This clonotype was found a few times. The rearrangement joins TRBV30 to TRBJ2-2; D is ambiguous. Germline loops: CDR1 GTSNPN, CDR2 SVGIG (reference sequence). CDR3 length: 12 residues. V dropped 2 bases and J dropped 7 bases, with 8 bases sitting between them. CDR3: CAWSPRRGELFF. The CDR3 region has the DNA TGTGCCTGGAGTCCAAGACGCGGGGAGCTGTTTTTT.

In its sample, this clonotype was seen many times. The V gene is TRBV7-9, the J gene TRBJ2-7; a possible D gene is TRBD2 (5 bases). CDR3 length: 13 amino acids. The V end lost 3 bases, the J end lost 6 bases, and 12 bases lay between the germline ends. CDR1 is SEHNR and CDR2 is FQNEAQ in the germline V gene (reference sequence). CDR3 residues: CASSLDGLAEQYV. DNA of the CDR3: TGTGCCAGCAGCTTGGACGGACTGGCCGAGCAGTACGTC.

This clonotype was seen ten or more times. The V call is TRBV20-1, the J call TRBJ2-5, with D uncertain. The length of the CDR3 is 13 residues. Deletions cut 7 bases from V and 1 base from J, with 13 bases between. Germline V gives CDR1 DFQATT, CDR2 SNEGSKA (reference sequence). The CDR3 reads CSGTRTSQETQYF. The DNA for the CDR3 is TGCAGTGGAACGAGAACTTCCCAAGAGACCCAGTACTTC.

CDR3 coding DNA: TGTGCCAGCAGCTCCCGAATAGCGGGGGACAATGAGCAGTTCTTC. Encoded protein: CASSSRIAGDNEQFF. The V and J genes are TRBV7-2 and TRBJ2-1; 9 bases are shared with TRBD2. The trim removed 4 bases at V and 5 bases at J, leaving 6 bases unmatched. Germline V lookup: CDR1 SGHTA, CDR2 FQGNSA. The CDR3 contains 15 residues.

The table lists this clonotype with a few counts. The V and J genes are TRBV24-1 and TRBJ2-3; 8 bases fit TRBD2. Germline CDR1 KGHDR, CDR2 SFDVKD. The CDR3 is made up of 16 amino acids. V shed 2 bases and J 2 bases; nucleotides not matched to a gene: 5. The CDR3 sequence is CATSDSTSAYTDTQYF. CDR3 nucleotide sequence: TGTGCCACCAGTGATTCGACTAGCGCCTACACAGATACGCAGTATTTT.

The V gene is TRBV5-1, the J gene TRBJ1-2; 11 bases line up with TRBD1. The CDR3 is 16 residues long. The J segment lost 3 bases and the V segment lost 4 bases, leaving 8 bases of the junction unmatched. Germline CDR1 reads SGHRS; CDR2 reads YFSETQ. CDR3 amino acids: CASSLDRGQDDYGYTF. CDR3 nucleotide sequence: TGCGCCAGCAGCCTGGACAGGGGGCAGGATGACTATGGCTACACCTTC. The whole variable domain, remainder taken from reference TRBV5-1 and TRBJ1-2, is KAGVTQTPRYLIKTRGQQVTLSCSPISGHRSVSWYQQTPGQGLQFLFEYFSETQRNKGNFPGRFSGRQFSNSRSEMNVSTLELGDSALYLCASSLDRGQDDYGYTFGSGTRLTVV.

This chain links TRBV2 with TRBJ2-5; TRBD1 matches 7 bases. This CDR3 region has 14 residues. The V gene end was trimmed by 7 bases and the J gene end by 5 bases; junction bases not matched to a gene: 10. Germline lookup yields CDR1 SNHLY and CDR2 FYNNEI. The CDR3 bases are TGTGCCAGCATCCTCGGGACAGTCAGCGAGACCCAGTACTTC. Protein: CASILGTVSETQYF.